Listed here is a single T cell receptor (beta chain). The sample belongs to a study of blood T cell repertoires in COVID-19. On the study more broadly: From T cells, B-cell-depleted T cells, or PBMCs came the material, which was cDNA or gDNA.

Trimming removed 4 bases from V and 4 bases from J, with 14 bases in between. The CDR3 loop spans 15 amino acids. Germline assignment: CDR1 SGHDN and CDR2 FVKESK. The table came from immunoSEQ multiplex PCR; TCRdb's copy has only in-frame clones and leaves some out. The data contain about 100,000 clones, about 85% of them singletons. Material for sequencing was peripheral blood. This receptor was taken from a woman between 65 and 79 years old with active or convalescent COVID-19. The chain employs TRBV14 and TRBJ2-1; weak D call: TRBD2 (6 bases). The CDR3: CASSPWGRTYNEQFF. The CDR3 nucleotides read TGTGCCAGCAGCCCATGGGGGAGGACGTACAATGAGCAGTTCTTC.